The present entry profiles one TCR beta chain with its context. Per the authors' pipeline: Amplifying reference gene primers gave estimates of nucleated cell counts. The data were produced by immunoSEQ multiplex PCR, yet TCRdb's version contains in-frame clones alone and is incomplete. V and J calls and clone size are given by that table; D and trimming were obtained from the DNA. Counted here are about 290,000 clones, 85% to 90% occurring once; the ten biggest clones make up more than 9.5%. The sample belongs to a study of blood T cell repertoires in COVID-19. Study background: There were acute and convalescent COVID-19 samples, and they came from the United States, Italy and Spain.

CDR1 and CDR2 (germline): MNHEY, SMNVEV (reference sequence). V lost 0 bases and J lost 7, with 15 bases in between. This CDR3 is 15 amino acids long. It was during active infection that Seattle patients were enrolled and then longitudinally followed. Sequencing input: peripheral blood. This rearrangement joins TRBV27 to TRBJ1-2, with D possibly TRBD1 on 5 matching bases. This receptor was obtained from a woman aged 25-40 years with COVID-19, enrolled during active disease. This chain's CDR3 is CASSLSGGHLGGYTF. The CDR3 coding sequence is TGTGCCAGCAGTTTATCCGGGGGTCATTTGGGTGGCTACACCTTC.